This TCR beta chain was sequenced in a study of T cell repertoires in cytomegalovirus infection. Study details: Indications came from public TCR beta signatures; they pointed to CMV infection and to a matching HLA type. Broader study findings: Identification of carriers of CMV plus the relevant HLA was achieved through cumulative public TCR beta family frequency. Clonotype analysis showed dominance of the ex vivo response by HLA-C-restricted CMV-specific TCR beta clonotypes.

TCRdb processed the reads anew with MiXCR; each CDR3 protein has one entry. The sample carries 450,000 to 650,000 distinct CDR3 sequences, 26% recorded once. Germline V lookup: CDR1 MNHEY, CDR2 SVGEGT. CDR3 length: 14 residues. V shed 6 bases and J 5 bases; nucleotides not matched to a gene: 6. This clonotype was detected only a few times. Its antigen is not identified. The origin of this receptor is a human donor in good health (CMV status not recorded). Some clones in this sample may be carry-over from other donors' samples. What was sequenced was PBMCs. The rearrangement joins TRBV6-2 or TRBV6-3 to TRBJ1-5; 8 bases fit TRBD1. CDR3 bases: TGTGCCAGCAGCATACCGGGACAGGATCAGCCCCAGCATTTT. This sequence encodes CASSIPGQDQPQHF.